Shown below are 26 T cell receptor beta chains from a single sample sequenced in a study of blood T cell repertoires in COVID-19. Repertoires were generated with immunoSEQ multiplex PCR, while TCRdb's copy carries only in-frame clones and drops some. The sample records around 250,000 clones, 86% being singletons. The sequencing input was peripheral blood. These receptors originate from a man younger than 45 who had recovered from COVID-19.

The chain links TRBV18 to TRBJ2-7; 7 bases line up with TRBD2. This CDR3 comprises 15 residues. From germline, CDR1 is KGHSH and CDR2 LQKENI. Germline trimming cut 2 bases from V and 2 bases from J; bases unmatched to any gene: 6. The CDR3 is CASSPGGGGTYEQYF. As DNA, the CDR3 is TGTGCCAGCTCACCAGGGGGGGGAGGGACCTACGAGCAGTACTTC.

This clone appeared a single time. The rearrangement links TRBV5-1 to TRBJ1-4, with D unresolved. CDR3 length: 15 amino acids. Trimming pared 2 bases from V and 0 bases from J, leaving 8 bases between. Germline CDR1 reads SGHRS; CDR2 reads YFSETQ. The CDR3, as DNA: TGCGCCAGCAGCTTTACCAGATCAACTAATGAAAAACTGTTTTTT. It translates to CASSFTRSTNEKLFF.

J is TRBJ1-2 and V is TRBV30, with 8 nucleotides matching TRBD1. CDR3 length equals 15 residues. The V and J ends lost 2 bases and 6 bases, in that order; junction bases with no gene match: 11. Germline CDR1 and CDR2: GTSNPN and SVGIG (reference sequence). The CDR3 reads CAWSLRLTGANGYTF. CDR3 nucleotide sequence: TGTGCCTGGAGTCTGCGCCTGACAGGGGCGAATGGCTACACCTTC.

This chain connects TRBV3-1 (or the pseudogene TRBV3-2) to TRBJ1-2; weak D call: TRBD1 (6 bases). The V end lost 7 bases, the J end lost 5 bases, and 17 bases lay between the germline ends. Per the germline V gene, CDR1 is LGHDT and CDR2 is YNNKEL (reference sequence). This CDR3 has 14 amino acids. CDR3 coding DNA: TGTGCCAGCACCCTAAGGACAGTTTATTATGGCTACACCTTC. Translated, it gives CASTLRTVYYGYTF.

This clone was observed a single time. V and J are TRBV6-1 and TRBJ1-6; no reliable D call. The CDR3 consists of 15 residues. Deletions cut 2 bases from V and 7 bases from J, with 12 bases between. CDR1 MNHNS and CDR2 SASEGT come from the germline V gene. The CDR3 loop reads CASSEMAGGNSPLHF. The CDR3 DNA is TGTGCCAGCAGTGAAATGGCAGGTGGGAATTCACCCCTCCACTTT.

The chain joins TRBV19 to TRBJ1-4, with 9 bases aligning to TRBD1. Germline V lookup: CDR1 LNHDA, CDR2 SQIVND (reference sequence). This CDR3 has 16 amino acids. V was clipped by 1 base and J by 7 bases; unmatched bases: 7. The CDR3 region is CASSIVGDRVAEKLFF. The CDR3 nucleotides read TGTGCCAGTAGTATAGTCGGGGACAGGGTGGCTGAAAAACTGTTTTTT.

This chain uses TRBV18 with TRBJ1-4; D is possibly TRBD1 (5 bases). The length of the CDR3 is 17 residues. Germline-derived CDR1 and CDR2 are KGHSH and LQKENI. Trimming took 1 base from V and 3 from J, leaving 15 bases between them. For the CDR3, the DNA is TGTGCCAGCTCACCACTGGGAACGGGGGGAGCTAATGAAAAACTGTTTTTT. It translates to CASSPLGTGGANEKLFF.

In this sample, this clone turned up a few times. The chain has TRBV24-1 and TRBJ2-2; 7 positions match TRBD2. Trimming took 0 bases from V and 0 from J; bases not matched to a gene: 6. CDR3 size: 18 residues. Germline loops: CDR1 KGHDR, CDR2 SFDVKD. This CDR3 reads CATSDLRVRGANTGELFF. In DNA form, the CDR3 reads TGTGCCACCAGTGATTTGCGAGTCCGGGGGGCGAACACCGGGGAGCTGTTTTTT.

The CDR3 loop is CASSSTTEAFF. In DNA, the CDR3 is TGTGCCAGCAGCTCTACGACTGAAGCTTTCTTT. This sequence joins TRBV7-6 and TRBJ1-1; D uncertain. V was clipped by 4 bases and J by 5 bases, with 5 bases between them. The V gene's germline CDR1 is SGHVS and CDR2 FNYEAQ. The CDR3 runs 11 residues. The full variable domain, rest sourced from reference TRBV7-6 and TRBJ1-1, is GAGVSQSPRYKVTKRGQDVALRCDPISGHVSLYWYRQALGQGPEFLTYFNYEAQQDKSGLPNDRFSAERPEGSISTLTIQRTEQRDSAMYRCASSSTTEAFFGQGTRLTVV.

Worth noting for this clone: One junction end does not reproduce the germline sequence, and a read error may be involved. The chain is built from TRBV7-9 and TRBJ1-1; D might be TRBD1 (6 bases). The CDR3 extends over 13 amino acids. Germline loops: CDR1 SEHNR, CDR2 FQNEAQ (reference sequence). The CDR3 nucleotides are TGTGCCAGCAGCTTAGACCCTGCGAGGGGGTCGATTTTT. This sequence encodes CASSLDPARGSIF.

There are a few counts of this clone. V is TRBV19 and J is TRBJ1-1; the D is unclear. Germline V gene sequence: CDR1 LNHDA, CDR2 SQIVND (reference sequence). Trimming took 8 bases from V and 4 from J, leaving 11 bases between them. The CDR3 length is 12 residues. DNA of the CDR3: TGTGCCAGTGGTACCCTGGCCACTGAAGCTTTCTTT. Its translation is CASGTLATEAFF.

This sequence joins TRBV5-1 and TRBJ1-2; D perhaps matches TRBD1 (6 bases). Germline V gene lookup returns CDR1 SGHRS and CDR2 YFSETQ. This CDR3 contains 14 residues. Trimming took off 4 bases at V and 2 bases at J, with 12 bases between the two ends. In DNA form, the CDR3 reads TGCGCCAGCAGCCAATATGGACAGAACTATGGCTACACCTTC. Its protein product is CASSQYGQNYGYTF.

V and J are TRBV19 and TRBJ2-7; D may be TRBD1 (6 bases). The CDR3 spans 11 residues. Trimming took 3 bases from V and 6 from J, leaving 6 bases between them. Germline V gives CDR1 LNHDA, CDR2 SQIVND (reference sequence). CDR3 sequence (DNA): TGTGCCAGTAGTATCAGGGGCGAGCAGTACTTC. Amino acid sequence: CASSIRGEQYF. The complete variable domain, with remaining parts taken from reference TRBV19 and TRBJ2-7, reads DGGITQSPKYLFRKEGQNVTLSCEQNLNHDAMYWYRQDPGQGLRLIYYSQIVNDFQKGDIAEGYSVSREKKESFPLTVTSAQKNPTAFYLCASSIRGEQYFGPGTRLTVT.

This sequence joins TRBV29-1 and TRBJ1-1; 7 bases fit TRBD1. V was clipped by 3 bases and J by 0 bases; unmatched bases: 13. The germline V gene encodes CDR1 SQVTM and CDR2 ANQGSEA. The CDR3 is made up of 17 amino acids. CDR3 DNA sequence: TGCAGCGTTGACCCGGGGACAGCTACTTTTATGAACACTGAAGCTTTCTTT. It yields the protein CSVDPGTATFMNTEAFF.

J is TRBJ1-2 and V is TRBV19, with 12 bases aligning to TRBD1. Trimming took 7 bases from V and 6 from J; bases not matched to a gene: 9. Germline values: CDR1 LNHDA, CDR2 SQIVND (reference sequence). This CDR3 contains 15 residues. CDR3 nucleotides: TGTGCCAGTAAGGGACAGGGGGCGCTGAGGGATGGCTACACCTTC. Its protein product is CASKGQGALRDGYTF.

This clone is a singleton in its sample. This chain connects TRBV14 to TRBJ1-2; maybe TRBD1 (6 bases). Germline loops: CDR1 SGHDN, CDR2 FVKESK. The V gene lost 2 bases and the J gene lost 5 bases, with 15 bases spanning the gap. This CDR3 has 15 residues. CDR3 DNA sequence: TGTGCCAGCAGCCAATTAAGAACAGGGATTTATGGCTACACCTTC. Translation: CASSQLRTGIYGYTF.

The V and J genes are TRBV11-2 and TRBJ2-6; the D is unclear. V was shortened by 0 bases and J by 0 bases, with 9 bases between the two germline ends. The V gene's germline CDR1 is SGHAT and CDR2 FQNNGV. This CDR3 comprises 17 residues. In nucleotides, the CDR3 is TGTGCCAGCAGCTTAGATCTCGCAGGCTCTGGGGCCAACGTCCTGACTTTC. It yields the protein CASSLDLAGSGANVLTF.

The chain carries TRBV13 and TRBJ2-5; 13 bases agree with TRBD2. There are 15 residues in the CDR3. V lost 5 bases to trimming and J lost 3 bases; unmatched junction nucleotides: 3. Germline CDR1 and CDR2: PRHDT and FYEKMQ (reference sequence). The CDR3 bases are TGTGCCAGCAGCAAAGGACTAGCGGGGGAAGAGACCCAGTACTTC. It is translated as CASSKGLAGEETQYF. Complete variable domain (other parts from reference TRBV13 and TRBJ2-5): AAGVIQSPRHLIKEKRETATLKCYPIPRHDTVYWYQQGPGQDPQFLISFYEKMQSDKGSIPDRFSAQQFSDYHSELNMSSLELGDSALYFCASSKGLAGEETQYFGPGTRLLVL.

The chain recombines TRBV5-4 with TRBJ2-1, with 7 bases matching TRBD2. The CDR3 contains 15 residues. Germline trimming cut 5 bases from V and 2 bases from J; bases unmatched to any gene: 7. CDR1 and CDR2 from the germline V gene are SGHNT and YYREEE (reference sequence). The CDR3 nucleotides read TGTGCCAGCAGGGTGGGGAGGGAGGCCTACAATGAGCAGTTCTTC. Protein product: CASRVGREAYNEQFF.

The genes are TRBV5-4 and TRBJ2-2; 16 nucleotides line up with TRBD2. Germline lookup yields CDR1 SGHNT and CDR2 YYREEE (reference sequence). CDR3 length: 17 amino acids. J lost 6 bases, V lost 3 bases, and 5 bases had no gene match. The CDR3 nucleotides are TGTGCCAGCAGCTATGGGACTAGCGGGGGGGCGTCCGGGGAGCTGTTTTTT. Residues: CASSYGTSGGASGELFF. The full variable domain, rest sourced from reference TRBV5-4 and TRBJ2-2, is ETGVTQSPTHLIKTRGQQVTLRCSSQSGHNTVSWYQQALGQGPQFIFQYYREEENGRGNFPPRFSGLQFPNYSSELNVNALELDDSALYLCASSYGTSGGASGELFFGEGSRLTVL.

This clone has a handful of counts. The chain joins TRBV7-9 to TRBJ1-2; the D gene is possibly TRBD1 (5 bases). Germline V lookup: CDR1 SEHNR, CDR2 FQNEAQ (reference sequence). The V end lost 5 bases, the J end lost 3 bases, and 10 bases lay between the germline ends. This CDR3 spans 13 amino acids. The DNA of the CDR3 is TGTGCCAGCAGCCTGAGACAGTACTATGGCTACACCTTC. It codes for CASSLRQYYGYTF.

The chain employs TRBV6-4 and TRBJ2-3; a weak D match, TRBD2 (6 bases). V was shortened by 0 bases and J by 5 bases, with 21 bases between the two germline ends. This CDR3 has 18 residues. Germline loops: CDR1 MRHNA, CDR2 SNTAGT. The CDR3 loop reads CASSDSSGGSGPLDTQYF. In DNA form, the CDR3 reads TGTGCCAGCAGTGACTCATCCGGGGGTTCGGGCCCTTTAGATACGCAGTATTTT.

V gene TRBV5-4 combines with J gene TRBJ1-5, with a tentative D call TRBD1 (6 bases). CDR3 length: 14 amino acids. V was cut by 0 bases and J by 6 bases, with 10 bases left in between. Germline CDR1 and CDR2: SGHNT and YYREEE (reference sequence). This chain's CDR3 is CASSLGQAAQPQHF. CDR3 DNA: TGTGCCAGCAGCTTGGGACAGGCTGCTCAGCCCCAGCATTTT.

The V and J genes are TRBV7-9 and TRBJ2-7; no reliable D call. Trimming took 7 bases from V and 0 from J, leaving 13 bases between them. The CDR3 spans 14 residues. Germline loops: CDR1 SEHNR, CDR2 FQNEAQ (reference sequence). DNA of the CDR3: TGTGCCAGCATTCCACAACAAATCTCCTACGAGCAGTACTTC. Its translation is CASIPQQISYEQYF.

The chain carries TRBV3-1 (or the pseudogene TRBV3-2) and TRBJ2-7; TRBD2 might be the D (5 bases). Germline loops: CDR1 LGHDT, CDR2 YNNKEL (reference sequence). The CDR3 runs 15 residues. V lost 6 bases and J lost 2, with 17 bases in between. CDR3 nucleotide sequence: TGTGCCAGCAGACCATATGGAAACGGGGCCTACGAGCAGTACTTC. This encodes CASRPYGNGAYEQYF.

The genes are TRBV24-1 and TRBJ2-3; maybe TRBD2 (6 bases). This CDR3 is built from 13 residues. V gave up 0 bases and J gave up 12 bases, with 12 bases separating them. Germline lookup yields CDR1 KGHDR and CDR2 SFDVKD. The CDR3 region is CATSDLRRGYQYF. The DNA of the CDR3 is TGTGCCACCAGTGATTTGAGGCGGGGATACCAGTATTTT.